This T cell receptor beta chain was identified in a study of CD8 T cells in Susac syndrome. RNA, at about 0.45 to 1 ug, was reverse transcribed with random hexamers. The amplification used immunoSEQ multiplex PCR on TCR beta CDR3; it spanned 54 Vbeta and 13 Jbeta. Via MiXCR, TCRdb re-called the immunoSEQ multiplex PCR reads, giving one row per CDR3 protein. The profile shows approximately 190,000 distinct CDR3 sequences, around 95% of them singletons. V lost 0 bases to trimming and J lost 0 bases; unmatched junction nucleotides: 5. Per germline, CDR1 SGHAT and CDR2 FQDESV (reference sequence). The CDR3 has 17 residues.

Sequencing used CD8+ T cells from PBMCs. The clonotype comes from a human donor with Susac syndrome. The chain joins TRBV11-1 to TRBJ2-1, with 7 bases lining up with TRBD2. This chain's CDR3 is CASSLAQWTSSYNEQFF. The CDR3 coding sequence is TGTGCCAGCAGCTTAGCGCAATGGACTAGCTCCTACAATGAGCAGTTCTTC.